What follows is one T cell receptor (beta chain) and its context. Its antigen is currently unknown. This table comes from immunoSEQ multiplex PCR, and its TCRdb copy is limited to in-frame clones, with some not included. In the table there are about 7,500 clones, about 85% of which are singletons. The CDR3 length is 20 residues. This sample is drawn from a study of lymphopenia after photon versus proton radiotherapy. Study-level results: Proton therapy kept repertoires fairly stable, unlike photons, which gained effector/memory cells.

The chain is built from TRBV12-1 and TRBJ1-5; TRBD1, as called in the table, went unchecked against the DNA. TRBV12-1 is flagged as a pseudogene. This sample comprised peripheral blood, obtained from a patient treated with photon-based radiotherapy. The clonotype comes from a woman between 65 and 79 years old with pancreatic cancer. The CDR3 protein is CASSGHIVTGGTYSNQPQHF. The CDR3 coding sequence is TGTGCCAGCAGCGGTCACATTGTCACAGGGGGAACCTATAGCAATCAGCCCCAGCATTTT.